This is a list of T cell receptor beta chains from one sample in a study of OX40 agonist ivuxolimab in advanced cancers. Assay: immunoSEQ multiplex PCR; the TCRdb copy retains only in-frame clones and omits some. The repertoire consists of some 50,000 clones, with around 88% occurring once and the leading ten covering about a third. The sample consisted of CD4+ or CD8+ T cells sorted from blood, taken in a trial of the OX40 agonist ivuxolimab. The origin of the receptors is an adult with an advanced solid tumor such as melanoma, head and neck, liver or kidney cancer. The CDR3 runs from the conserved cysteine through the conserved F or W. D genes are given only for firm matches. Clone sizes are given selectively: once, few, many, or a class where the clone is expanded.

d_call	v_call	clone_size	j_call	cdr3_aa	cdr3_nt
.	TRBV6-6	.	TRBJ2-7	CASSYSIVHEQYF	TGTGCCAGCAGTTACTCGATTGTACACGAGCAGTACTTC
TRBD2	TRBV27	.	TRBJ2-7	CASSSFTSGREPHEQYF	TGTGCCAGCAGTTCCTTTACTAGCGGGAGGGAACCCCACGAGCAGTACTTC
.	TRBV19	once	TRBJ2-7	CASSTGFGTDEQYF	TGTGCCAGTAGTACAGGCTTTGGTACCGACGAGCAGTACTTC
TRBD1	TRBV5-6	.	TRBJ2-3	CASNNRGHTDTQYF	TGTGCCAGCAACAACAGGGGACACACAGATACGCAGTATTTT
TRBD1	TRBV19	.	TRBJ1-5	CASRLDRDQPQHF	TGTGCCAGTAGGTTGGACAGGGATCAGCCCCAGCATTTT
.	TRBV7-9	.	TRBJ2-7	CASSLAPRDSYEQYF	TGTGCCAGCAGCTTAGCCCCACGGGACTCCTACGAGCAGTACTTC
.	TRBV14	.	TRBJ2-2	CASSQGIWGAIPGELFF	TGTGCCAGCAGCCAAGGGATTTGGGGGGCCATCCCCGGGGAGCTGTTTTTT
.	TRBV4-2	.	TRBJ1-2	CASSQEHGNYGYTF	TGTGCCAGCAGCCAAGAGCACGGTAACTATGGCTACACCTTC
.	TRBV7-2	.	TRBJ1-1	CASSPGGGLAFF	TGTGCCAGCAGCCCCGGGGGGGGTTTAGCTTTCTTT
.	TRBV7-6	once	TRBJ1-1	CASSSGSGTEAFF	TGTGCCAGCAGCTCCGGCAGCGGCACTGAAGCTTTCTTT
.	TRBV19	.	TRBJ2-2	CASYQTADTGELFF	TGTGCCAGCTACCAAACAGCAGACACCGGGGAGCTGTTTTTT
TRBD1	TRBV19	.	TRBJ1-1	CASTNRGSNTEAFF	TGTGCCAGCACAAACAGGGGCTCCAACACTGAAGCTTTCTTT
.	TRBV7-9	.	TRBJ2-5	CASSLGFQETQYF	TGTGCCAGCAGCTTAGGCTTTCAAGAGACCCAGTACTTC
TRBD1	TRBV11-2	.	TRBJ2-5	CASSPYPLPGTGQETQYF	TGTGCCAGCAGCCCTTACCCATTACCAGGGACAGGGCAAGAGACCCAGTACTTC
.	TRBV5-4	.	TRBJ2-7	CASSLGAGSYEQYF	TGTGCCAGCAGCTTGGGGGCAGGAAGCTACGAGCAGTACTTC
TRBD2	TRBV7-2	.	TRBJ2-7	CASRGLGSYEQYF	TGTGCCAGCCGGGGACTAGGATCCTACGAGCAGTACTTC
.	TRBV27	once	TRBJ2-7	CASSNTPSYEQYF	TGTGCCAGCAGTAATACACCGTCCTACGAGCAGTACTTC
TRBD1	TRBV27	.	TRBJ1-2	CAGSLSDRGRDGYTF	TGTGCCGGCAGTTTATCTGACAGGGGGCGAGATGGCTACACCTTC